The sequence of this TCR beta chain was determined in a study of T cells in narcolepsy (dated by TCRdb to the late 2010s). Looking at the study overall: The study enrolled patients with narcolepsy type 1 or type 2 (NT1, NT2) together with healthy control donors. The study used TCR Vbeta sequencing to track clonotypes in blood and CSF while looking for autoreactive T cells in narcolepsy patients that target self-antigens of hypocretin neurons (hypocretin, TRIB2).

For TCR Vbeta sequencing, memory CD4+ T cells were sorted ex vivo from the peripheral blood of narcolepsy patients and healthy controls. The CDR3 holds 13 amino acids from the cysteine to the phenylalanine. Kept here is only the CDR3 DNA, which spans 39 bases and is read in frame from base 1. The germline V gene specifies SQVTM as CDR1 and ANQGSEA as CDR2. Compared with germline, V lacks 7 bases and J lacks 5 bases; bases without a gene match: 4. What the work shows at the level of the full study, not this receptor alone: Some blood memory CD4+ repertoires from patients and controls contained no sequences matching autoreactive T cell clones. Patients and controls had comparable numbers of sequenced blood memory CD4+ clonotypes, averaging about 39,000 and 35,000, respectively. Autoreactive clonotypes were reported to be detected serially in the blood of the same patients and of different patients, but not in the blood of healthy controls. Plots comparing CSF and blood CD4+ T cell clonotypes from the same patient highlighted HCRT-specific and TRIB2-specific autoreactive clonotypes.

Receptor amplification or capture employed the immunoSEQ multiplex PCR assay. The source is immuneACCESS, and TCRdb retained only in-frame sequences with V and J called. Part of the clones is not carried over; for the studies checked, unresolved V genes explain less than half of this, and the remainder is unexplained. The sample yields some 20,000 clones; around four fifths were counted once. Jointly, the top ten make up about 1.5% of the sample. As concerns this clone: What antigen it recognizes has not been identified. No base-level quality is on record; no much larger clone is a single base apart.

This clonotype was sampled from a human donor in good health. The V and J segments used are TRBV29-1 and TRBJ2-2; 10 nucleotides in the junction match TRBD1. Sequenced sample: memory (CD45RA-) CD4+ T cells from blood. According to the study, the label for this sample's cell subset or site signals: memory T cells sorted ex vivo from peripheral blood. The CDR3 protein: CSARTGGTGELFF. The sequence in DNA is TGCAGCGCCCGGACAGGGGGAACCGGGGAGCTGTTTTTT.